This T cell receptor beta chain was captured by sequencing in a study of T cells after yellow fever vaccination. Study-level points and caveats: When the response was secondary, it was weaker but reached its peak faster, day 5 versus 15. Primary-vaccination clones mostly resurfaced post-booster (96% CD4, roughly 90% CD8).

Production of TCR cDNA was by 5'RACE template switching, which also added a universal primer site and UMIs. In TCRdb, the 5' RACE reads were re-called with MiXCR into one record per CDR3 protein. The data hold about 400,000 distinct CDR3 sequences, with approximately 10% observed a single time. This clonotype was detected a few times. Its matching antigen is unknown. The TCR comes from a man between 18 and 29 years old who received the YFV17D yellow fever vaccine. Sequencing was performed on PBMCs, taken on the day of the first yellow fever vaccination.

The CDR3 DNA follows: TGCGCCAGCAGCCTTCTCCGGGACAGGAATGGCTACACCTTC. The encoded protein is CASSLLRDRNGYTF. V usage is TRBV4-1 and J usage is TRBJ1-2; 8 bases map to TRBD1. V dropped 4 bases and J dropped 6; count of bases not matched to a gene: 7. The CDR3 runs to 14 residues. CDR1 is MGHRA, CDR2 YSYEKL, per germline.